These 5 T cell receptor beta chains originate from one sample sequenced in a study of blood T cell repertoires in COVID-19. Sequenced by immunoSEQ multiplex PCR; TCRdb stores in-frame clones only, minus some. Of more than 200,000 clones in the sample, 84% are singletons; the top ten hold under 5.5%. The sequencing input was peripheral blood. The source of these receptors is a man between 60 and 75 years old with acute or convalescent COVID-19.

J is TRBJ1-5 and V is TRBV19; 7 bases are shared with TRBD1. The junction had 5 bases not matched to a gene; V was cut back by 4 bases and J by 2 bases. The germline V gene encodes CDR1 LNHDA and CDR2 SQIVND (reference sequence). This CDR3 spans 15 amino acids. CDR3 sequence: CASSKYTGGNQPQHF. DNA for the CDR3: TGTGCCAGTAGTAAATATACAGGGGGCAATCAGCCCCAGCATTTT. Full variable domain (remainder filled in from reference TRBV19 and TRBJ1-5): DGGITQSPKYLFRKEGQNVTLSCEQNLNHDAMYWYRQDPGQGLRLIYYSQIVNDFQKGDIAEGYSVSREKKESFPLTVTSAQKNPTAFYLCASSKYTGGNQPQHFGDGTRLSIL.

V and J are TRBV6-1 and TRBJ1-5; D remains ambiguous. The length of the CDR3 is 14 residues. Germline V CDR1 and CDR2: MNHNS, SASEGT. V was shortened by 1 base and J by 9 bases, with 13 bases between the two germline ends. The CDR3: CASSEDTTGWPQHF. The CDR3 DNA reads as TGTGCCAGCAGTGAAGACACCACCGGGTGGCCCCAGCATTTT.

The chain combines TRBV6-4 with TRBJ2-2, with 9 nucleotides matching TRBD1. The CDR3 extends over 14 amino acids. V lost 3 bases, J lost 6 bases, and 2 bases stayed unmatched. Looked up from germline, CDR1 is MRHNA and CDR2 is SNTAGT. CDR3 sequence: CASSEGQGPGELFF. The CDR3 region has the DNA TGTGCCAGCAGTGAAGGACAGGGGCCCGGGGAGCTGTTTTTT.

This chain joins TRBV30 and TRBJ1-1, with D unresolved. The CDR3 consists of 13 residues. Germline CDR1 GTSNPN, CDR2 SVGIG (reference sequence). V gave up 2 bases and J gave up 5 bases, with 12 bases separating them. The CDR3 loop reads CAWSIEGVTEAFF. Here the CDR3 DNA reads TGTGCCTGGAGTATAGAGGGCGTGACTGAAGCTTTCTTT.

The DNA for the CDR3 is TGTGCCAGCACCCAACTAGCCCCCGGGGAGCTGTTTTTT. It specifies CASTQLAPGELFF. V usage is TRBV12-3 or TRBV12-4 and J usage is TRBJ2-2; possible D gene TRBD2, 6 bases. Trimming pared 7 bases from V and 6 bases from J, leaving 12 bases between. This CDR3 comprises 13 residues.